The next 5 T cell receptor beta chains were all read from a single sample in a study of read filtering for tumor transcriptome and immune sequencing. This library used roughly 370 ng RNA and molecular barcoded adaptors spanning alpha/delta and beta/gamma chains. A single record per CDR3 protein comes from TCRdb applying MiXCR to the reads. The sample lists over 40,000 distinct CDR3 sequences; approximately 12% were seen once. Sequencing input: a population of CD138-negative cells sorted from bone marrow. Every receptor here comes from a donor at least 40 years old with multiple myeloma.

This clonotype was detected ten times or more. The rearrangement links TRBV5-1 to TRBJ2-6, with TRBD1 matching 9 bases. This CDR3 region has 17 residues. With 5 bases clipped from V and 2 bases from J, the junction kept 8 bases outside the gene matches. Germline CDR1 reads SGHRS; CDR2 reads YFSETQ. The CDR3 coding sequence is TGCGCCAGCAGATCTCCGGGACAGGGAGCTGGGGCCAACGTCCTGACTTTC. Its translation: CASRSPGQGAGANVLTF.

This clonotype was observed many times. CDR3 nucleotide sequence: TGTGCCAGCAGTTCAAGGAGCGGGAGGACGACAGATACGCAGTATTTT. Translation gives CASSSRSGRTTDTQYF. The genes are TRBV6-6 and TRBJ2-3, with 9 bases aligning to TRBD2. V gave up 4 bases and J gave up 3 bases; unmatched junction bases: 8. The CDR3 contains 16 residues. Germline CDR1 is MNHNY and CDR2 is SVGAGI (reference sequence).

Comments on this clonotype: This may come from a read error, since a much larger clone is one base off. The genes are TRBV24-1 and TRBJ1-5; D possibly corresponds to TRBD1 (5 bases). This CDR3 contains 14 residues. Germline CDR1 is KGHDR and CDR2 is SFDVKD. V lost 6 bases and J lost 5, with 13 bases in between. The CDR3 reads CATSSGHVDQPQHF. Written as DNA, the CDR3 is TGTGCCACCAGTTCTGGACACGTCGATCAGCCCCAGCATTTT.

Many counts were recorded for this clonotype. V gene TRBV6-5 combines with J gene TRBJ2-5; tentative D call: TRBD1 (6 bases). Trimming cost V 0 bases and J 5 bases, with 19 bases left between them. This CDR3 contains 17 residues. Germline CDR1 is MNHEY and CDR2 is SVGAGI. CDR3 loop: CASSYSKKMTGLETQYF. The CDR3 DNA sequence: TGTGCCAGCAGTTACTCGAAGAAAATGACAGGTTTGGAGACCCAGTACTTC.

The chain uses TRBV20-1 and TRBJ1-4; 9 nucleotides agree with TRBD1. Germline CDR1 is DFQATT and CDR2 is SNEGSKA (reference sequence). The CDR3 runs 13 residues. DNA for the CDR3: TGCGGCGCCATACAGGGGGCGCACGAAAAACTGTTTTTT. Translation: CGAIQGAHEKLFF.